This TCR beta chain emerged from a study of shared clonotypes between healthy human individuals. Terminally differentiated effector memory CD45RA+ cells were left out of the naive CD8 fraction, which was CD45RO-negative and positively selected for CCR7. Trimming took off 4 bases at V and 6 bases at J, with 24 bases between the two ends. The germline V gene has CDR1 SGHVS and CDR2 FQNEAQ. The CDR3 has 17 amino acids. TCRdb's copy holds only in-frame clones and misses some; the assay was immunoSEQ multiplex PCR. The table lists about 2 million clones, about 94% of them singletons. The TCR sequence derives from a man aged 18-30 years in good health. Sequenced: naive CD8+ T cells sorted from blood. The chain is built from TRBV7-8 and TRBJ1-2; weak D call: TRBD1 (6 bases). Here the CDR3 DNA reads TGTGCCAGCAGCTCTTATGGAGACCACAGGGAACTGGATGGCTACACCTTC. Translating it yields CASSSYGDHRELDGYTF.